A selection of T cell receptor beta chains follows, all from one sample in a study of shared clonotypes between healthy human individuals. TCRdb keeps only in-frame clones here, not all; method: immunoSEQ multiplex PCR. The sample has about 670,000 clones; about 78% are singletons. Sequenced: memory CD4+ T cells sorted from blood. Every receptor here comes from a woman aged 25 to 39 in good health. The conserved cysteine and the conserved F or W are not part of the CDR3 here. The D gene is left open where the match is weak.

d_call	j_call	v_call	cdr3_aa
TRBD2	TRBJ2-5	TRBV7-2	ASSIGTSGSKTQY
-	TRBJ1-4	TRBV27	ASSKASQGFVEKLF
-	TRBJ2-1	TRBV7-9	ASSAVDEQF
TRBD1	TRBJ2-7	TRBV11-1	ASSLAGTASEQY
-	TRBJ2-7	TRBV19	AISAGDSGLQY
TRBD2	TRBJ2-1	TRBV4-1	ASSQGLAASYNEQF
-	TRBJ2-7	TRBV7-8	ASSRRTSSYEQY
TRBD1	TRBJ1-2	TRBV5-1	ASSTSTGPDGYT
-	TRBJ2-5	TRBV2	ASIQYLVGETQY
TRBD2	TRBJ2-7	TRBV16	ASSTTGREQY
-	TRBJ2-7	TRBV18	ASSRLLNRVSSYEQY
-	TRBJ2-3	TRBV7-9	ASSLVGVTQY
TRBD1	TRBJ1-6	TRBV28	ASRPGQGGRNSPLH
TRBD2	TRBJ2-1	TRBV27	ASSVSGRAILNEQF
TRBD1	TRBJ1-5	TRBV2	ASSSADRGNQPQH
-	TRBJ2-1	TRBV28	ASSIAGTRYNEQF
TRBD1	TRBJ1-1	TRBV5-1	ASSEGQGNTEAF
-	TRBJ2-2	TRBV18	ASSPTSLTGELF
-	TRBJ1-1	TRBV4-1	ASSQGWDRNTEAF
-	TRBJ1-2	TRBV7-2	ASSDINNYGYT
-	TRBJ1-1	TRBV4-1	ASSSAENTEAF
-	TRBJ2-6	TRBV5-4	ASSRDSSGANVLT
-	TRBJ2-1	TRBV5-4	ASSRGSGNNEQF
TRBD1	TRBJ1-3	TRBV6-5	ASSNPGGATNTIY
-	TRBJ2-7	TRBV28	ASRSAAVGAYYEQY
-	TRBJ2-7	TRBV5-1	ASSPRGWLGSSYEQY
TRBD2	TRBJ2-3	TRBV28	ASSRAGDGTDTQY
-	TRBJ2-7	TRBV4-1	ASSQAASLLYEQY
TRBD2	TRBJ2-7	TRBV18	ASSLAGVNYEQY
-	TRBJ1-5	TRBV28	ASSPRGGANQPQH
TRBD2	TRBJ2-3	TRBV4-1	ASSRTGTSGSSTDTQY
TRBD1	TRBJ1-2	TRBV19	ASSPGTGSYGYT
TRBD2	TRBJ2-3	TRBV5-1	ASSLAPLAGGPQY
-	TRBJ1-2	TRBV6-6	ASSSPRDLYYGYT
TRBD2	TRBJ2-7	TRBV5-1	ASSLLAGESEQY
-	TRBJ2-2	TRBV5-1	ASSLSRTGELF
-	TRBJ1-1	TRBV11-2	ASSLAGGVITEAF
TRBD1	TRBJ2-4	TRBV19	ASSPYGTGGSRNIQY
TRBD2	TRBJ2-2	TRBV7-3	ASSSGLAAGELF
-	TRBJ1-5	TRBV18	ASSPGEGQPQH
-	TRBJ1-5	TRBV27	ASSPVTGTDQPQH
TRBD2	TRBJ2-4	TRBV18	ASSPPRTSGISENIQY
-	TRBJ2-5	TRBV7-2	ASSWGAEETQY